This passage covers 3 T cell receptor beta chains from one sample sequenced in a study of memory CD4+ T cells and cytomegalovirus serostatus. Single viable CD3+CD4+CD8-CD45RO+ cells were sorted as the memory CD4+ T cells. The method was immunoSEQ multiplex PCR; TCRdb's version includes in-frame clones alone and lacks a portion of them. The repertoire holds some 60,000 clones, roughly three quarters seen once, with 1% to 1.2% in the top ten. Sequenced sample: memory CD4+ T cells from blood. Source of these receptors: an adult in good health and CMV-seronegative.

The rearrangement joins TRBV9 to TRBJ2-5; tentative D call: TRBD1 (5 bases). CDR1 SGDLS and CDR2 YYNGEE come from the germline V gene. V lost 0 bases and J lost 0, with 12 bases in between. There are 16 residues in the CDR3. The CDR3 region has the DNA TGTGCCAGCAGCGTAGTAGGACACCTCGACCAAGAGACCCAGTACTTC. It encodes CASSVVGHLDQETQYF.

V gene TRBV19 combines with J gene TRBJ1-3, with 8 bases matching TRBD1. Germline V gene data show CDR1 as LNHDA and CDR2 as SQIVND (reference sequence). This CDR3 has 15 residues. Losses at the gene ends were 6 bases for V and 1 base for J; bases not matched to a gene: 5. DNA of the CDR3: TGTGCCAGTAGAGCAACAGGGGGGTCTGGAAACACCATATATTTT. Translated, it gives CASRATGGSGNTIYF.

This chain links TRBV4-2 with TRBJ2-4; 12 nucleotides line up with TRBD2. The CDR3 loop spans 21 amino acids. V gave up 1 base and J gave up 6 bases; unmatched junction bases: 19. From germline, CDR1 is LGHNA and CDR2 YNFKEQ. The CDR3 region is CASSQAAASGRGIISGNIQYF. CDR3 coding DNA: TGTGCCAGCAGCCAAGCCGCGGCTAGCGGGAGGGGAATTATTTCGGGAAACATTCAGTACTTC.